The 8 T cell receptor beta chains below were found in one sample sequenced in a study of blood T cell repertoires in COVID-19. The table came from immunoSEQ multiplex PCR; TCRdb's copy has only in-frame clones and leaves some out. The table shows a few hundred thousand clones, with roughly 90% occurring only once. Sequencing used PBMCs or T cells enriched from blood (not recorded which). These receptors all come from a woman aged 40-49 years who had recovered from COVID-19.

V is TRBV15 and J is TRBJ2-7; the match to TRBD1 covers 10 bases. Germline CDR1 reads LNHNV; CDR2 reads YYDKDF (reference sequence). The CDR3 has 18 residues. The V gene end was trimmed by 1 base and the J gene end by 0 bases; junction bases not matched to a gene: 9. The CDR3 loop reads CATSRGEGQGLFSYEQYF. The CDR3 bases are TGTGCCACCAGCAGAGGGGAGGGACAGGGGCTCTTCTCCTACGAGCAGTACTTC.

In its sample, this clone was seen once. The chain is built from TRBV12-3 or TRBV12-4 and TRBJ1-1; no definite D call. V was clipped by 4 bases and J by 1 base, with 7 bases between them. The CDR3 is 13 amino acids. The CDR3 bases are TGTGCCAGCAGTTCAACAGAGAACACTGAAGCTTTCTTT. Translated, it gives CASSSTENTEAFF.

The gene calls are TRBV4-2 and TRBJ1-4; no reliable D call. The V end lost 0 bases, the J end lost 5 bases, and 10 bases lay between the germline ends. In germline, CDR1 is LGHNA, CDR2 YNFKEQ. CDR3 length: 15 amino acids. For the CDR3, the DNA is TGTGCCAGCAGCCAAGAAGAGGGCATCAATGAAAAACTGTTTTTT. This codes for CASSQEEGINEKLFF.

V usage is TRBV10-2 and J usage is TRBJ2-7; tentatively, D is TRBD1 (6 bases). Germline CDR1 reads WSHSY; CDR2 reads SAAADI. The length of the CDR3 is 16 residues. V lost 4 bases and J lost 3, with 19 bases in between. CDR3: CASSAGPGDILYEQYF. The CDR3 nucleotides are TGCGCCAGCAGTGCGGGCCCTGGGGACATCCTCTACGAGCAGTACTTC.

V and J are TRBV7-2 and TRBJ2-7, with 7 positions matching TRBD1. Trimming cost V 5 bases and J 2 bases; bases outside gene matches: 12. Germline CDR1 and CDR2: SGHTA and FQGNSA. The CDR3 is 16 residues long. The CDR3 here is CASSRPPPGQTYEQYF. CDR3 coding DNA: TGTGCCAGCAGCCGTCCCCCCCCGGGACAGACCTACGAGCAGTACTTC. The entire variable domain, with the rest obtained from reference TRBV7-2 and TRBJ2-7, is as follows: GAGVSQSPSNKVTEKGKDVELRCDPISGHTALYWYRQSLGQGLEFLIYFQGNSAPDKSGLPSDRFSAERTGGSVSTLTIQRTQQEDSAVYLCASSRPPPGQTYEQYFGPGTRLTVT.

The V and J genes are TRBV3-1 (or the pseudogene TRBV3-2) and TRBJ2-7; 10 nucleotides agree with TRBD2. V trimming: 4 bases; J trimming: 7 bases; junction bases outside the gene matches: 16. The CDR3 is 17 amino acids. Germline loops: CDR1 LGHDT, CDR2 YNNKEL (reference sequence). The CDR3 loop is CASSRLSKREGQGEQYF. CDR3 coding DNA: TGTGCCAGCAGCCGCTTGAGCAAGCGGGAGGGCCAGGGGGAGCAGTACTTC.

CDR3 loop: CASSLYRNYEQYF. In nucleotides, the CDR3 is TGTGCCAGCAGTTTATACAGGAATTACGAGCAGTACTTC. The V call is TRBV27, the J call TRBJ2-7, with D tentatively TRBD1 (5 bases). From germline, CDR1 is MNHEY and CDR2 SMNVEV (reference sequence). The length of the CDR3 is 13 residues. The V gene lost 1 base and the J gene lost 4 bases, with 8 bases spanning the gap.

The chain links TRBV6-5 to TRBJ1-2; 12 bases agree with TRBD1. The CDR3 loop spans 14 amino acids. Trimming cost V 8 bases and J 4 bases; bases outside gene matches: 5. Germline CDR1 MNHEY, CDR2 SVGAGI. CDR3: CASARDRGLYGYTF. In DNA, the CDR3 is TGTGCCAGCGCCCGGGACAGGGGGCTCTATGGCTACACCTTC.